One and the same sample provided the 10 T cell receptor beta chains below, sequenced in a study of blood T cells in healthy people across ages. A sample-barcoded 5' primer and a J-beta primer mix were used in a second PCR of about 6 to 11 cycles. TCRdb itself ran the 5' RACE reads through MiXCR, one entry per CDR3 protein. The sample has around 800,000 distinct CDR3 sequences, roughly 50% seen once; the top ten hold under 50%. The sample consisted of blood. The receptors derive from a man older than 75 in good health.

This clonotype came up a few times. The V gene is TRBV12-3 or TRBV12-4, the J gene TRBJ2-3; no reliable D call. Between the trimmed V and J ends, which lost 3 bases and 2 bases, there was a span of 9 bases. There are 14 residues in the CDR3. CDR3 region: CASSFRLTTDTQYF. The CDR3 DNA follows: TGTGCCAGCAGTTTTCGGCTCACCACAGATACGCAGTATTTT.

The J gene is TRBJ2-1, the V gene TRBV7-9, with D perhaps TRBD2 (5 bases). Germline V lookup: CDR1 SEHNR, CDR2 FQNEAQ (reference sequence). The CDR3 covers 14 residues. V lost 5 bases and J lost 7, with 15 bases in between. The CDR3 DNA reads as TGTGCCAGCAGCGGAGCCCGGGGTGGGAATGAGCAGTTCTTC. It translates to CASSGARGGNEQFF.

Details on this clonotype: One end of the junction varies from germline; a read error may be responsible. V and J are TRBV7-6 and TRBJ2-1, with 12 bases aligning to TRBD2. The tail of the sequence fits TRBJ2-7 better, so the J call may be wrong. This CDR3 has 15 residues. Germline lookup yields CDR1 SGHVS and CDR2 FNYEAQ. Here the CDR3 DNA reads TGCGCCAGCAGCTTATATACTAGCGGGAGGAATGAGCAGTACTTC. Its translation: CASSLYTSGRNEQYF.

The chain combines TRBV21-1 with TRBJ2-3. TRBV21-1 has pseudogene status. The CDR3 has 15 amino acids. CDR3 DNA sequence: TGTGCCAGCAGCAAGCGGAACCTTAGCACAGATACGCAGTATTTT. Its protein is CASSKRNLSTDTQYF.

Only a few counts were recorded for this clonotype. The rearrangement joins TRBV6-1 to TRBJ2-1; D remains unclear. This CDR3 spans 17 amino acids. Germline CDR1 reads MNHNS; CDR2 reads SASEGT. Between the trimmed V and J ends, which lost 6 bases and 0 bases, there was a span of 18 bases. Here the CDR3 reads CASSPLFQSVSYNEQFF. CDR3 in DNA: TGTGCCAGCAGCCCTCTGTTTCAGTCTGTCTCCTACAATGAGCAGTTCTTC.

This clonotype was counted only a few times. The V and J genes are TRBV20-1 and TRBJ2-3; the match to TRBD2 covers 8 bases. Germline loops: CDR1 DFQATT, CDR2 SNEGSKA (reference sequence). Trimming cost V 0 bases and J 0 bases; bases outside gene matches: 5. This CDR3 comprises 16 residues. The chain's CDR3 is CSARDQASGSTDTQYF. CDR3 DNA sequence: TGCAGTGCTAGAGATCAGGCTAGCGGGAGCACAGATACGCAGTATTTT.

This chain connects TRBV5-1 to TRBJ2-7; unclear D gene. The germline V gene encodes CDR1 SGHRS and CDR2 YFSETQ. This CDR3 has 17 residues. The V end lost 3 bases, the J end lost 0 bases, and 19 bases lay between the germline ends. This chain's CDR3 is CASSSGLRPASSYEQYF. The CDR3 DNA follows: TGCGCCAGCAGCTCCGGCCTTAGACCCGCGAGCTCCTACGAGCAGTACTTC.

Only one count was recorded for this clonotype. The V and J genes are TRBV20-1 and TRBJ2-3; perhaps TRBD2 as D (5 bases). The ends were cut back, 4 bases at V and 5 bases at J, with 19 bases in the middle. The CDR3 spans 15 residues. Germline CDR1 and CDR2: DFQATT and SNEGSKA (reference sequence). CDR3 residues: CSAIAGNPRKDTQYF. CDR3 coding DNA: TGCAGTGCTATCGCCGGGAACCCTCGTAAAGATACGCAGTATTTT.

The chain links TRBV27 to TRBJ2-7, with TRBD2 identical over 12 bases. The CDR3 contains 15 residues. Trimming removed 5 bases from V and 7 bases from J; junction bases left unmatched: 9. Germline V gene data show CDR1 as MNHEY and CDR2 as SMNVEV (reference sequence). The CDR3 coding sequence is TGTGCCAGCAGTCCCTCCCCTAGCGGGAGGGGTGAGCAGTACTTC. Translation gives CASSPSPSGRGEQYF.

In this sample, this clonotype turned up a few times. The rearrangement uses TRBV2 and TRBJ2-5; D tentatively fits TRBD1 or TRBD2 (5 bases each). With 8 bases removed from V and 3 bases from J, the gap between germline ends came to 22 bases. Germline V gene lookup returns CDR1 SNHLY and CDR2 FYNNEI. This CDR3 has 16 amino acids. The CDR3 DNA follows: TGTGCCAGCCGTTTCGGGGCAGCCTCTTTAGAAGAGACCCAGTACTTC. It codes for CASRFGAASLEETQYF.